The sequence of this T cell receptor (beta chain) was determined in a study of shared clonotypes between healthy human individuals. Clones were sequenced by immunoSEQ multiplex PCR, and TCRdb holds only the in-frame ones, with some missing. The repertoire holds about 2 million clones, roughly 94% seen once, with roughly 0.13% in the top ten. Germline values: CDR1 SEHNR, CDR2 FQNEAQ (reference sequence). V was shortened by 5 bases and J by 3 bases, with 14 bases between the two germline ends. The CDR3 spans 14 residues. This sequence originates from a young man in good health. V is TRBV7-9 and J is TRBJ2-7; D tentatively fits TRBD1 or TRBD2 (5 bases each). The sequencing input was naive CD4+ T cells sorted from blood. Documented subset: CD45RA+ positively selected. CDR3 protein: CASSLLGGGYEQYF. CDR3 DNA sequence: TGTGCCAGCAGCCTGCTGGGTGGGGGCTACGAGCAGTACTTC.